Reported below is one TCR beta chain. Antigen unknown. The data originate from a study of T cell clonotyping in hematopoietic cell transplantation. General observations from the study: At the given depth, recipient repertoires were over 97% de novo clonotypes. Without cell sorting, CD4 versus CD8 contributions remain unresolved. Pathologically expanded recipient clonotypes increased progressively from day 30 to day 180 as diversity fell.

The method was immunoSEQ multiplex PCR; TCRdb's version includes in-frame clones alone and lacks a portion of them. The sample has some 30,000 clones; around 95% are singletons. Trimming removed 6 bases from V and 4 bases from J; junction bases left unmatched: 10. CDR3 length: 15 amino acids. Germline-derived CDR1 and CDR2 are LGHNA and YNFKEQ. The gene calls are TRBV4-2 and TRBJ1-1; 8 bases line up with TRBD1. This TCR was sampled from a man aged 50 or older in good health. Some clones in this sample may be carry-over from other donors' samples. The source material was peripheral blood mononuclear cells. CDR3 in amino acids: CASSPTGTGGTEAFF. The CDR3 coding sequence is TGTGCCAGCAGTCCTACGGGGACAGGAGGCACTGAAGCTTTCTTT.